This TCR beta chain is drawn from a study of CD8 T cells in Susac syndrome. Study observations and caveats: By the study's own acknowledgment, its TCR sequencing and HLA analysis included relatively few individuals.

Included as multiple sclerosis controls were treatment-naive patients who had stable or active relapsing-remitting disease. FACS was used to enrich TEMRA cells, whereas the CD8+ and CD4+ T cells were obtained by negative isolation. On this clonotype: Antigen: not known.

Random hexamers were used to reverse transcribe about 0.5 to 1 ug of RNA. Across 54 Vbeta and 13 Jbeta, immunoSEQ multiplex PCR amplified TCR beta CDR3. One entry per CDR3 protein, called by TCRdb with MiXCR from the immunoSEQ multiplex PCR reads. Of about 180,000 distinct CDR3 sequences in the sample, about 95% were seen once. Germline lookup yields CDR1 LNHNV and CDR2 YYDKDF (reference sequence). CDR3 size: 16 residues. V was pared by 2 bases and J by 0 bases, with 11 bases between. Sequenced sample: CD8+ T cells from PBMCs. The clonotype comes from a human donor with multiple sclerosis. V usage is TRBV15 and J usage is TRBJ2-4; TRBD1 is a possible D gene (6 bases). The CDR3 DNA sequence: TGTGCCACCAGCAGACGGCAGGGGAAAGCCAAAAACATTCAGTACTTC. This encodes CATSRRQGKAKNIQYF.